Listed below are T cell receptor beta chains from one sample, sequenced in a study of vaccination and CD4 T cells after COVID-19. Antigen specificity for these receptors is unknown. TCRdb reprocessed the PCR reads with MiXCR, giving one entry per CDR3 protein. The repertoire has about 16,000 distinct CDR3 sequences, about 50% of them found once; the top ten carry about 7.2%. The sample in question was CD4+ T cells from blood, cultured in vitro, obtained before SARS-CoV-2 vaccination. These receptors all stem from a human donor who had recovered from COVID-19. Both conserved end residues are part of each CDR3. A D gene is named only where the DNA matches it firmly. Size tells how often a clone was seen (once, few, many) or the class of an expanded clone, and some rows leave it out.

>TRBV6-1|-|TRBJ1-3|-
CASSPRTYLSGNTIYF
TGTGCCAGCAGCCCCAGGACGTACCTCTCTGGAAACACCATATATTTT
>TRBV2|-|TRBJ2-3|-
CASSDPHSTDTQYF
TGTGCCAGCAGTGATCCCCATAGCACAGATACGCAGTATTTT
>TRBV6-1|-|TRBJ2-3|-
CASSEAADTQYF
TGTGCCAGCAGTGAAGCCGCAGATACGCAGTATTTT
>TRBV24-1|TRBD1|TRBJ2-1|-
CATSDSGQGANNEQFF
TGTGCCACCAGTGATTCGGGACAGGGAGCGAACAATGAGCAGTTCTTC
>TRBV6-1|-|TRBJ1-2|-
CASSEAQATYGYTF
TGTGCCAGCAGTGAAGCGCAGGCTACCTATGGCTACACCTTC
>TRBV7-3|-|TRBJ2-2|-
CASSPSRSDTGELFF
TGTGCCAGCAGCCCCAGCAGGTCCGACACCGGGGAGCTGTTTTTT
>TRBV19|-|TRBJ1-5|-
CASSSSFGQPQHF
TGTGCCAGTAGTTCGAGCTTCGGTCAGCCCCAGCATTTT
>TRBV12-3/TRBV12-4|-|TRBJ2-1|-
CASSSHPADSYNEQFF
TGTGCCAGCAGTTCCCATCCGGCGGACTCCTACAATGAGCAGTTCTTC
>TRBV6-4|-|TRBJ1-5|once
CASRENRSNQPQHF
TGTGCCAGCAGGGAAAACAGGTCCAATCAGCCCCAGCATTTT
>TRBV19|TRBD1|TRBJ1-3|-
CASKGQASSGNTIYF
TGTGCCAGTAAGGGACAGGCGAGCTCTGGAAACACCATATATTTT
>TRBV24-1|-|TRBJ2-5|few
CATSGAGSETQYF
TGTGCCACCAGTGGGGCAGGAAGCGAGACCCAGTACTTC
>TRBV19|TRBD1|TRBJ2-1|-
CASSGTGLISSYNEQFF
TGTGCCAGTTCTGGGACAGGGCTGATTAGCTCCTACAATGAGCAGTTCTTC
>TRBV28|-|TRBJ1-5|few
CASSPGTGSNQPQHF
TGTGCCAGCAGTCCCGGGACCGGAAGCAATCAGCCCCAGCATTTT
>TRBV20-1|-|TRBJ2-5|few
CSALEIETQYF
TGCAGTGCTCTAGAAATTGAGACCCAGTACTTC
>TRBV29-1|-|TRBJ2-3|few
CSVETGPGGSSGTDTQYF
TGCAGCGTCGAAACGGGACCCGGAGGATCATCGGGCACAGATACGCAGTATTTT
>TRBV2|-|TRBJ1-4|-
CASTPFATNEKLFF
TGTGCCAGCACCCCCTTTGCAACTAATGAAAAACTGTTTTTT
>TRBV5-6|TRBD1|TRBJ1-6|-
CASSRGQANSPLHF
TGTGCCAGCAGCCGGGGACAGGCAAATTCACCCCTCCACTTT
>TRBV20-1|TRBD1|TRBJ1-5|-
CSARDRETGNQPQHF
TGCAGTGCTAGAGATAGGGAGACAGGGAATCAGCCCCAGCATTTT
>TRBV19|-|TRBJ2-3|-
CASSADRSTDTQYF
TGTGCCAGTAGTGCCGACAGGAGCACAGATACGCAGTATTTT
>TRBV24-1|TRBD2|TRBJ2-1|few
CATSGSTAGGYNEQFF
TGTGCCACCAGTGGCTCTACAGCGGGAGGATACAATGAGCAGTTCTTC
>TRBV27|TRBD2|TRBJ2-7|-
CASSFGGAGTSHEQYF
TGTGCCAGCAGTTTCGGGGGGGCAGGGACCTCACACGAGCAGTACTTC
>TRBV28|TRBD2|TRBJ2-7|large
CASSPNSGRAIRYEQYF
TGTGCCAGCAGCCCCAATAGTGGGAGGGCCATCAGGTACGAGCAGTACTTC
>TRBV29-1|TRBD2|TRBJ2-1|-
CSVTSGSTYNEQFF
TGCAGCGTGACTAGCGGGAGTACCTACAATGAGCAGTTCTTC
>TRBV2|-|TRBJ1-3|-
CASSEGTEIGNTIYF
TGTGCCAGCAGTGAAGGAACCGAAATCGGAAACACCATATATTTT
>TRBV20-1|-|TRBJ1-2|-
CSPTTENYGYTF
TGCAGCCCGACAACGGAAAACTATGGCTACACCTTC
>TRBV6-1|TRBD2|TRBJ2-1|-
CASSEAKGLWGEQFF
TGTGCCAGCAGTGAAGCGAAGGGACTATGGGGTGAGCAGTTCTTC
>TRBV20-1|-|TRBJ1-4|-
CSATLDGLANEKLFF
TGCAGTGCGACCCTCGACGGACTGGCTAATGAAAAACTGTTTTTT
>TRBV19|-|TRBJ2-3|once
CASSPTSSTDTQYF
TGTGCCAGTAGCCCGACTTCTAGCACAGATACGCAGTATTTT
>TRBV29-1|-|TRBJ2-3|-
CSVEFVQGTSTQYF
TGCAGCGTTGAATTCGTTCAGGGCACATCTACGCAGTATTTT
>TRBV15|TRBD2|TRBJ2-1|-
CATSSGLLAGGYNEQFF
TGTGCCACCAGCAGTGGGCTGCTAGCGGGAGGATACAATGAGCAGTTCTTC
>TRBV5-1|-|TRBJ2-3|-
CASSLSTTQYF
TGCGCCAGCAGCTTGAGCACTACGCAGTATTTT
>TRBV20-1|-|TRBJ2-4|-
CSAILGTQNIQYF
TGCAGTGCTATATTAGGGACTCAAAACATTCAGTACTTC
>TRBV7-2|TRBD2|TRBJ2-4|-
CASSLGLAENIQYF
TGTGCCAGCAGCTTAGGACTAGCGGAAAACATTCAGTACTTC
>TRBV20-1|TRBD1|TRBJ1-2|few
CSARALTGTGNYGYTF
TGCAGTGCTAGAGCCTTGACCGGGACAGGGAACTATGGCTACACCTTC
>TRBV7-3|TRBD2|TRBJ2-1|-
CASSPRRTSGTNEQFF
TGTGCCAGCAGCCCTAGACGGACTAGCGGGACCAATGAGCAGTTCTTC
>TRBV7-8|TRBD1|TRBJ2-5|-
CASSLGGRGPETQYF
TGTGCCAGCAGCTTAGGAGGCAGGGGGCCAGAGACCCAGTACTTC
>TRBV7-2|-|TRBJ2-6|-
CASSPRAGSGANVLTF
TGTGCCAGCAGCCCCCGAGCGGGCTCTGGGGCCAACGTCCTGACTTTC
>TRBV7-2|-|TRBJ2-7|few
CASSFQLAREQYF
TGTGCCAGCAGCTTCCAGCTAGCCCGCGAGCAGTACTTC
>TRBV2|TRBD1|TRBJ1-5|few
CASKYGQANQPQHF
TGTGCCAGCAAATATGGACAGGCCAATCAGCCCCAGCATTTT
>TRBV15|-|TRBJ2-5|-
CATSRDVIAETQYF
TGTGCCACCAGCAGAGATGTGATAGCGGAGACCCAGTACTTC
>TRBV20-1|TRBD1|TRBJ1-5|-
CSARPGQGSQPQHF
TGCAGTGCTCGTCCAGGACAGGGTTCACAGCCCCAGCATTTT
>TRBV6-1|-|TRBJ2-7|-
CATREVSSYEQYF
TGTGCCACCAGGGAAGTTAGCTCCTACGAGCAGTACTTC
>TRBV20-1|TRBD1|TRBJ2-1|few
CSASSTGLYNEQFF
TGCAGTGCCAGTTCGACAGGGTTGTACAATGAGCAGTTCTTC
>TRBV7-3|TRBD1|TRBJ2-1|-
CASSLYGTAGNNEQFF
TGTGCCAGCAGCTTGTACGGGACAGCTGGGAACAATGAGCAGTTCTTC
>TRBV20-1|TRBD2|TRBJ2-1|once
CSAPLQTSGAYNEQFF
TGCAGTGCTCCCCTCCAGACTAGCGGCGCTTACAATGAGCAGTTCTTC
>TRBV19|TRBD2|TRBJ2-3|-
CASSPLAGAADTQYF
TGTGCCAGTAGCCCCCTAGCGGGAGCGGCAGATACGCAGTATTTT
>TRBV6-1|TRBD1|TRBJ1-2|-
CASRRTGDYGYTF
TGTGCCAGCAGACGGACAGGGGACTATGGCTACACCTTC
>TRBV10-3|TRBD1|TRBJ1-2|-
CAISESGQGYGYTF
TGTGCCATCAGTGAGTCAGGACAGGGCTATGGCTACACCTTC
>TRBV6-5|TRBD2|TRBJ2-5|few
CASSYSSGSFQETQYF
TGTGCCAGCAGTTACAGTAGCGGGAGCTTCCAAGAGACCCAGTACTTC